This T cell receptor (beta chain) was retrieved from a study of cytomegalovirus exposure and HLA in healthy donors. Study-wide context: The 110 million or so unique TCR beta sequences, from 150 million to 200 million T cells, were found by an earlier analysis. Study-wide findings and caveats: One cluster of highly shared sequence variants probably arose as a sequencing artifact. Fewer N-insertions (relative to the approximately 700-donor mean) were reportedly seen in an Asian-associated ancestry cluster in a later analysis.

Note on this clone: Its antigen is not known.

It was with 60 Vbeta and 13 Jbeta primers that the PCR ran. The assay was immunoSEQ multiplex PCR, and TCRdb's table has in-frame clones only and misses some. The data hold approximately 130,000 clones, with around 78% observed a single time. The CDR3 contains 15 residues. CDR1 is LGHNA, CDR2 YNFKEQ, per germline. V dropped 0 bases and J dropped 8; count of bases not matched to a gene: 7. The gene calls are TRBV4-2 and TRBJ1-2, with 9 bases that match TRBD1. Source material: PBMCs. The clonotype was recovered from a woman in her thirties or forties in good health and CMV-seronegative. This chain's CDR3 is CASSQEYRGLEGYTF. CDR3 nucleotide sequence: TGTGCCAGCAGCCAAGAATACAGGGGGCTGGAAGGCTACACCTTC.